The 3 T cell receptor beta chains below were found in one sample sequenced in a study of blood T cell repertoires in COVID-19. This table comes from immunoSEQ multiplex PCR, and its TCRdb copy is limited to in-frame clones, with some not included. The sample has roughly 100,000 clones; 70% to 90% are singletons. Sequenced material: peripheral blood. The receptors originated from a man in his fifties with active COVID-19.

This chain joins TRBV9 and TRBJ1-1, with D possibly being TRBD1 (5 bases). V was shortened by 6 bases and J by 3 bases, with 18 bases between the two germline ends. CDR1 and CDR2 (germline): SGDLS, YYNGEE. The CDR3 consists of 15 residues. CDR3 in amino acids: CASTQAEGSYTEAFF. DNA for the CDR3: TGTGCCAGCACCCAGGCGGAGGGGTCGTACACTGAAGCTTTCTTT.

The chain is built from TRBV29-1 and TRBJ2-5; TRBD1 matches 7 bases. J was trimmed by 0 bases and V by 7 bases; bases with no gene match: 20. The CDR3 spans 18 residues. Germline CDR1 SQVTM, CDR2 ANQGSEA. The CDR3 reads CSGASGTVYLRYQETQYF. The DNA of the CDR3 is TGCAGCGGAGCCTCGGGGACAGTATATCTTCGGTACCAAGAGACCCAGTACTTC. The full variable domain, rest sourced from reference TRBV29-1 and TRBJ2-5, is SAVISQKPSRDICQRGTSLTIQCQVDSQVTMMFWYRQQPGQSLTLIATANQGSEATYESGFVIDKFPISRPNLTFSTLTVSNMSPEDSSIYLCSGASGTVYLRYQETQYFGPGTRLLVL.

This chain links TRBV19 with TRBJ2-1; TRBD1 matches at 8 bases. The V gene end was trimmed by 4 bases and the J gene end by 6 bases; junction bases not matched to a gene: 5. Germline lookup yields CDR1 LNHDA and CDR2 SQIVND (reference sequence). This CDR3 is 14 amino acids long. The CDR3 loop is CASSSRGPVNEQFF. CDR3 coding DNA: TGTGCCAGTAGTAGCAGGGGGCCGGTCAATGAGCAGTTCTTC.